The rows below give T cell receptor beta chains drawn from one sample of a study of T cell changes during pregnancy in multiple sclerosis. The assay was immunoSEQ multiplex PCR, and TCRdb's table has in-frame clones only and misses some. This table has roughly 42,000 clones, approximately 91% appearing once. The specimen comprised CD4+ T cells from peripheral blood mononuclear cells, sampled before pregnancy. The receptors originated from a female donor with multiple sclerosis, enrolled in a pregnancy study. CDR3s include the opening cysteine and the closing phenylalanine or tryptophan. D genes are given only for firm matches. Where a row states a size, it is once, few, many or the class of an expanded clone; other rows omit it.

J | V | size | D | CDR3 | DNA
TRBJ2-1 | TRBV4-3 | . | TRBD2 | CASSQWGGNEQFF | TGCGCCAGCAGCCAATGGGGGGGGAATGAGCAGTTCTTC
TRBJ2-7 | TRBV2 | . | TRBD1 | CASGRGGGQGAGKQYF | TGTGCCAGCGGGAGGGGTGGGGGACAGGGTGCCGGGAAGCAGTACTTC
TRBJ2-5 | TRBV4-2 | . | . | CASSPGEWGSYQETQYF | TGTGCCAGCAGCCCAGGGGAGTGGGGGTCGTACCAAGAGACCCAGTACTTC
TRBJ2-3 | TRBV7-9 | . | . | CASSLTQYF | TGTGCCAGCTCCCTTACGCAGTATTTT
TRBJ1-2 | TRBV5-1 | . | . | CASSFSDEGGNNYGYTF | TGCGCCAGCAGCTTCAGCGATGAAGGGGGTAATAACTATGGCTACACCTTC
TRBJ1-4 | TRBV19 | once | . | CASSSHREATEKLFF | TGTGCCAGTAGTAGCCACAGGGAAGCTACGGAAAAACTGTTTTTT
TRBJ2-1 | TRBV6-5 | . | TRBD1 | CASGTGGQEQFF | TGTGCCAGCGGGACAGGGGGACAGGAGCAGTTCTTC
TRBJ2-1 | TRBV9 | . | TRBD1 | CASSPAGTVKGEQFF | TGTGCCAGCAGCCCTGCCGGGACAGTGAAGGGTGAGCAGTTCTTC
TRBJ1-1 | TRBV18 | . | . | CASSPPRAVAEAFF | TGTGCCAGCTCACCACCGCGGGCAGTAGCTGAAGCTTTCTTT
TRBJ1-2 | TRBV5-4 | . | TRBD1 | CASSFEPGGGYTF | TGTGCCAGCAGCTTCGAGCCAGGGGGTGGCTACACCTTC
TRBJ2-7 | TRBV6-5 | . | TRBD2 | CASSYSAGGVYEQYF | TGTGCCAGCAGTTACTCGGCGGGAGGGGTCTACGAGCAGTACTTC
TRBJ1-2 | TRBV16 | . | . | CASSPTQVGAGYGYTF | TGTGCCAGCAGCCCCACACAAGTGGGCGCGGGCTATGGCTACACCTTC
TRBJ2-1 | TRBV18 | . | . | CASSPSGNNEQFF | TGTGCCAGCTCACCCTCTGGCAACAATGAGCAGTTCTTC
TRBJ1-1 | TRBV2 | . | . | CASTPPPGTPNTEAFF | TGTGCCAGCACCCCACCGCCCGGGACACCAAACACTGAAGCTTTCTTT
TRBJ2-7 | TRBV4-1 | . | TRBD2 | CASSQLTSGAYEQYF | TGCGCCAGCAGCCAACTGACTAGCGGGGCCTACGAGCAGTACTTC
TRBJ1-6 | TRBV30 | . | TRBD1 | CAWIVGGGQGNSPLHF | TGTGCCTGGATAGTGGGGGGGGGACAGGGAAATTCACCCCTCCACTTT
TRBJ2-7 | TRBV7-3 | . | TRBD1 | CASSTTGGYEQYF | TGTGCCAGCAGCACGACAGGGGGTTACGAGCAGTACTTC
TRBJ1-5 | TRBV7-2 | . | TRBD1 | CASSPDRGNQPQHF | TGTGCCAGCAGCCCGGACAGGGGGAATCAGCCCCAGCATTTT
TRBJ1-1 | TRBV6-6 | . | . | CATKTGISGTEAFF | TGTGCCACTAAAACAGGAATTTCGGGTACTGAAGCTTTCTTT
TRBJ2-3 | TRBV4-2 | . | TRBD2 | CASSQPPGLAGESTDTQYF | TGTGCCAGCAGCCAGCCCCCGGGACTAGCGGGGGAGAGCACAGATACGCAGTATTTT
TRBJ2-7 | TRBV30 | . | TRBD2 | CALGLATEQYF | TGTGCCTTGGGACTAGCGACCGAGCAGTACTTC
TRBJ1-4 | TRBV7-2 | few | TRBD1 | CASSLGGQGGEKLFF | TGTGCCAGCAGCTTAGGGGGACAGGGTGGAGAAAAACTGTTTTTT
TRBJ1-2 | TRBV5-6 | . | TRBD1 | CASSVWTGNYNYGYTF | TGTGCCAGCAGCGTTTGGACAGGAAACTATAACTATGGCTACACCTTC
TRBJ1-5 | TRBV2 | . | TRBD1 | CASSGRGSVTGGQPQHF | TGTGCCAGCAGTGGGAGGGGGTCGGTGACAGGGGGACAGCCCCAGCATTTT
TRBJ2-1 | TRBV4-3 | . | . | CASSHGQGGSYNEQFF | TGCGCCAGCAGCCACGGACAAGGCGGCTCCTACAATGAGCAGTTCTTC
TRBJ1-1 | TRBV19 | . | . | CASSIGFDTKEAFF | TGTGCCAGTAGTATAGGTTTCGACACAAAAGAAGCTTTCTTT
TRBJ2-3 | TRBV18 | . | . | CASSPKRGRDTQYF | TGTGCCAGCTCACCAAAAAGGGGAAGGGATACGCAGTATTTT
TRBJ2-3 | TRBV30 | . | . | CAHGGITSTDTQYF | TGTGCCCACGGGGGAATCACTAGCACAGATACGCAGTATTTT
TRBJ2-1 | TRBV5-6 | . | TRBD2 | CASSLVATSGGYEQFF | TGTGCCAGCAGCTTGGTGGCGACTAGCGGGGGCTATGAGCAGTTCTTC
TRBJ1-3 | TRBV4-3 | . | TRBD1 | CASSRDRGYGNTIYF | TGCGCCAGCAGTAGGGACAGGGGTTACGGAAACACCATATATTTT
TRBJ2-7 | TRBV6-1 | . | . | CASSEDGGAYEQYF | TGTGCCAGCAGTGAAGATGGCGGGGCCTACGAGCAGTACTTC
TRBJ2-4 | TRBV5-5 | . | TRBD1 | CASSLVNSRGLGNIQYF | TGTGCCAGCAGCTTGGTAAACTCGAGGGGGCTAGGAAACATTCAGTACTTC
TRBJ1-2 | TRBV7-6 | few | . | CASSLDRVGGYTF | TGTGCCAGCAGCTTAGATCGGGTTGGTGGCTACACCTTC
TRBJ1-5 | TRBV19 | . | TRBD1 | CASIGQQGREPQHF | TGTGCCAGTATCGGTCAACAGGGGCGGGAGCCCCAGCATTTT
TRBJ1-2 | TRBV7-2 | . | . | CASSSRISPGIGEYGYTF | TGTGCCAGCAGCTCGCGTATATCTCCGGGGATTGGAGAATATGGCTACACCTTC
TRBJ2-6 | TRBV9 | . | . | CASSVEDSLSGANVLTF | TGTGCCAGCAGCGTAGAGGACAGCCTCTCTGGGGCCAACGTCCTGACTTTC
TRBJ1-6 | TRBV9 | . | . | CASMEGPGVYNSPLHF | TGTGCCAGCATGGAAGGGCCAGGGGTTTATAATTCACCCCTCCACTTT
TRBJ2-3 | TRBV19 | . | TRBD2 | CASSIGLAGGKGRMDTQYF | TGTGCCAGTAGTATCGGGCTAGCGGGGGGAAAAGGGCGCATGGATACGCAGTATTTT
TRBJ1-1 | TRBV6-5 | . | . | CASSSRQFGVNTEAFF | TGTGCCAGCAGTTCACGACAGTTTGGGGTAAACACTGAAGCTTTCTTT
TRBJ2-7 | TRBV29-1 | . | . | CSVEEVPSKTGEQYF | TGCAGCGTTGAAGAGGTCCCGAGTAAGACGGGCGAGCAGTACTTC
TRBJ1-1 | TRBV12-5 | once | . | CASGPTVPHTEAFF | TGTGCTAGTGGTCCGACAGTTCCCCACACTGAAGCTTTCTTT
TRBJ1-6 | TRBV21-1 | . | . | CASSKATQGSPFRPLHF | TGTGCCAGCAGCAAAGCGACACAGGGTTCCCCTTTTCGACCCCTCCACTTT
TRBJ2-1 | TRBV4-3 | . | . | CASSQQYYNEQFF | TGCGCCAGCAGCCAACAGTACTACAATGAGCAGTTCTTC
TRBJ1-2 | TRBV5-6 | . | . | CASSLTAYGYTF | TGTGCCAGCAGCTTGACAGCCTATGGCTACACCTTC
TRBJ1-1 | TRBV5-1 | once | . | CASSSLGGGNTEAFF | TGCGCCAGCAGCTCCCTCGGGGGGGGCAACACTGAAGCTTTCTTT
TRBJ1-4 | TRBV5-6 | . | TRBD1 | CASSLGQGDEKLFF | TGTGCCAGCAGCTTAGGTCAGGGGGATGAAAAACTGTTTTTT
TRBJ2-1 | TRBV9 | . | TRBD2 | CASSARSGGNNEQFF | TGTGCCAGCAGCGCCAGGAGCGGGGGGAACAATGAGCAGTTCTTC
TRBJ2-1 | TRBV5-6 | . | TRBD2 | CASSTGGEQFF | TGTGCCAGCTCCACGGGGGGTGAGCAGTTCTTC
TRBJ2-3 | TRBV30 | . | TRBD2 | CAWSGPGLATDTQYF | TGTGCCTGGAGTGGACCGGGACTAGCAACAGATACGCAGTATTTT
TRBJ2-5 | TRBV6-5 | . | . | CASSYALKETQYF | TGTGCCAGCAGTTACGCACTGAAAGAGACCCAGTACTTC
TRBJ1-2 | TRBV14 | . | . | CAGSQERGLNGYTF | TGTGCCGGCAGCCAAGAAAGGGGTCTTAATGGCTACACCTTC
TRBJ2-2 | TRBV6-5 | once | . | CASSRQANTGELFF | TGTGCCAGCAGCCGACAGGCGAACACCGGGGAGCTGTTTTTT
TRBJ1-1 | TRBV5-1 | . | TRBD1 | CASSLEGAAFF | TGCGCCAGCAGCTTGGAGGGGGCAGCTTTCTTT
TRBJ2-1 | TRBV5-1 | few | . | CASSFSGTKESVGQFF | TGCGCCAGCAGCTTCTCCGGGACAAAGGAATCGGTTGGGCAGTTCTTC
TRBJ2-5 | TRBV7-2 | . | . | CASSLGPGGGGQETQYF | TGTGCCAGCAGCCTAGGACCGGGCGGTGGAGGGCAAGAGACCCAGTACTTC